The 17 T cell receptor beta chains below were found in one sample sequenced in a study of cytomegalovirus exposure and HLA in healthy donors. Libraries were prepared by immunoSEQ multiplex PCR; TCRdb keeps only in-frame clonotypes and omits some of them. The table records about 360,000 clones, 86% of them present only once. Sequenced: PBMCs. The receptors stem from a woman aged 18-29 years in good health and CMV-seronegative.

This clone was detected once. V gene TRBV27 combines with J gene TRBJ2-2, with D uncertain. CDR1 is MNHEY, CDR2 SMNVEV, per germline (reference sequence). V was pared by 0 bases and J by 4 bases, with 12 bases between. The CDR3 runs 16 residues. CDR3 nucleotides: TGTGCCAGCAGTTTATCAGTTCCTATTCCCACCGGGGAGCTGTTTTTT. Amino acid sequence: CASSLSVPIPTGELFF.

The V and J genes are TRBV6-5 and TRBJ2-7; 12 positions agree with TRBD2. Germline assignment: CDR1 MNHEY and CDR2 SVGAGI. CDR3 length: 14 residues. Trimming at V came to 6 bases and at J to 5 bases, leaving 5 bases not matched to a gene. The CDR3 sequence: CASRPSGGGHEQYF. As DNA, the CDR3 is TGTGCCAGCAGGCCTAGCGGGGGGGGCCACGAGCAGTACTTC.

The chain links TRBV7-9 to TRBJ2-7, with D possibly being TRBD2 (7 bases). V shed 1 base and J shed 4 bases, with 14 bases lying between them. CDR3 length: 15 amino acids. Germline V lookup: CDR1 SEHNR, CDR2 FQNEAQ (reference sequence). The CDR3: CASSLEGGKGYEQYF. CDR3 DNA: TGTGCCAGCAGCTTAGAGGGGGGGAAAGGGTACGAGCAGTACTTC.

This clone was counted a few times. CDR3 amino acids: CASSFGDEQYF. Here the CDR3 DNA reads TGTGCCAGCAGTTTCGGGGACGAGCAGTACTTC. V usage is TRBV27 and J usage is TRBJ2-7, with D possibly being TRBD2 (5 bases). The V end lost 3 bases, the J end lost 5 bases, and 5 bases lay between the germline ends. The germline V gene has CDR1 MNHEY and CDR2 SMNVEV (reference sequence). The CDR3 covers 11 residues.

This chain uses TRBV4-1 with TRBJ2-7, with a possible D match to TRBD2 (6 bases). Trimming left V 1 base short and J 3 bases short, with 22 bases between. CDR1 is MGHRA and CDR2 is YSYEKL in the germline V gene. This CDR3 is 18 amino acids long. CDR3 DNA sequence: TGCGCCAGCAGCCAAGCCTCCCTAGTAGCGGTAAACTTCTACGAGCAGTACTTC. It specifies CASSQASLVAVNFYEQYF.

In this sample, this clone turned up once. The genes are TRBV6-1 and TRBJ1-2; TRBD1 agrees at 7 bases. V shed 10 bases, J shed 2 bases, and the junction held 4 bases outside the gene matches. CDR3 length: 12 residues. CDR1 MNHNS and CDR2 SASEGT come from the germline V gene. CDR3 residues: CAIRDSNYGYTF. CDR3 in DNA: TGTGCCATACGGGACAGCAACTATGGCTACACCTTC.

This clone has more than one count but fewer than ten. The J gene is TRBJ1-5, the V gene TRBV19, with D perhaps matching TRBD1 (5 bases). Trimming pared 7 bases from V and 9 bases from J, leaving 16 bases between. The germline V gene encodes CDR1 LNHDA and CDR2 SQIVND (reference sequence). This CDR3 has 13 residues. As DNA, the CDR3 is TGTGCCAGTAACCCCCCCGGGGGATCGCCCCAGCATTTT. Its protein is CASNPPGGSPQHF. The full variable domain, with the rest looked up from reference TRBV19 and TRBJ1-5, is DGGITQSPKYLFRKEGQNVTLSCEQNLNHDAMYWYRQDPGQGLRLIYYSQIVNDFQKGDIAEGYSVSREKKESFPLTVTSAQKNPTAFYLCASNPPGGSPQHFGDGTRLSIL.

In the case of this clone: The same CDR3 can be traced to other DNA sequences in this sample. The V call is TRBV5-4, the J call TRBJ1-1; D gene unclear. The CDR3 loop spans 13 amino acids. From germline, CDR1 is SGHNT and CDR2 YYREEE (reference sequence). V lost 0 bases and J lost 1, with 4 bases in between. The CDR3 here is CASSLGRNTEAFF. DNA for the CDR3: TGTGCCAGCAGCTTGGGCAGGAACACTGAAGCTTTCTTT.

The chain carries TRBV5-4 and TRBJ1-2; the match to TRBD1 covers 8 bases. After removal of 5 bases from V and 6 bases from J, the junction contained 6 bases not matched to a gene. Germline CDR1 and CDR2: SGHNT and YYREEE (reference sequence). The CDR3 extends over 13 amino acids. CDR3 nucleotides: TGTGCCAGCAGAAAGGACAGGGCCGATGGCTACACCTTC. Its protein is CASRKDRADGYTF. Combining the CDR3 with reference TRBV5-4 and TRBJ1-2 gives the whole variable domain ETGVTQSPTHLIKTRGQQVTLRCSSQSGHNTVSWYQQALGQGPQFIFQYYREEENGRGNFPPRFSGLQFPNYSSELNVNALELDDSALYLCASRKDRADGYTFGSGTRLTVV.

The chain carries TRBV29-1 and TRBJ1-1, with D uncertain. Trimming took 4 bases from V and 4 from J, leaving 10 bases between them. Germline CDR1 reads SQVTM; CDR2 reads ANQGSEA. The CDR3 covers 12 residues. CDR3 sequence (DNA): TGCAGCGTTGTTGTAGGCGGCACTGAAGCTTTCTTT. Translation: CSVVVGGTEAFF.

The chain joins TRBV7-9 to TRBJ2-7; possibly TRBD1 for D (5 bases). Trimming cost V 1 base and J 6 bases, with 7 bases left between them. CDR3 length equals 12 residues. Germline assignment: CDR1 SEHNR and CDR2 FQNEAQ (reference sequence). CDR3 amino acids: CASSLGTREQYF. CDR3 coding DNA: TGTGCCAGCAGCTTAGGGACACGCGAGCAGTACTTC.

The chain has TRBV5-1 and TRBJ2-6, with 7 bases matching TRBD1. The germline gives CDR1 SGHRS, CDR2 YFSETQ. This CDR3 has 18 amino acids. Trimming cost V 0 bases and J 4 bases; bases outside gene matches: 10. The CDR3 protein is CASSLGQGLARGANVLTF. For the CDR3, the DNA is TGCGCCAGCAGCTTGGGACAGGGTTTGGCAAGAGGGGCCAACGTCCTGACTTTC.

The chain links TRBV28 to TRBJ1-1, with 9 bases fitting TRBD1. With V trimmed by 6 bases and J by 0 bases, 14 bases remained unmatched. Germline V gene lookup returns CDR1 MDHEN and CDR2 SYDVKM. The CDR3 length is 18 residues. CDR3 nucleotides: TGTGCCAGCAGCCGTCCCGGGACAGGGCCCAACATGAACACTGAAGCTTTCTTT. Its translation: CASSRPGTGPNMNTEAFF. The complete variable domain, with remaining parts taken from reference TRBV28 and TRBJ1-1, reads DVKVTQSSRYLVKRTGEKVFLECVQDMDHENMFWYRQDPGLGLRLIYFSYDVKMKEKGDIPEGYSVSREKKERFSLILESASTNQTSMYLCASSRPGTGPNMNTEAFFGQGTRLTVV.

The chain is built from TRBV6-1 and TRBJ2-7, with 8 bases that match TRBD1. The CDR3 covers 15 residues. Per the germline V gene, CDR1 is MNHNS and CDR2 is SASEGT. V shed 5 bases and J 6 bases; nucleotides not matched to a gene: 12. For the CDR3, the DNA is TGTGCCAGCAGTCTAACCCCTAGACAGGGGAGCGAGCAGTACTTC. This gives the protein CASSLTPRQGSEQYF.

The chain combines TRBV4-1 with TRBJ2-1; 10 bases align to TRBD2. The length of the CDR3 is 16 residues. With 0 bases clipped from V and 3 bases from J, the junction kept 2 bases outside the gene matches. Germline V gives CDR1 MGHRA, CDR2 YSYEKL. CDR3 coding DNA: TGCGCCAGCAGCCAAGAAGCGGGGGGGAACTACAATGAGCAGTTCTTC. It translates to CASSQEAGGNYNEQFF.

The V and J genes are TRBV4-1 and TRBJ2-7; 7 nucleotides align to TRBD1. J lost 3 bases, V lost 1 base, and 9 bases had no gene match. This CDR3 region has 16 residues. CDR1 and CDR2 (germline): MGHRA, YSYEKL. DNA for the CDR3: TGCGCCAGCAGCCAAGGGCCGGGACAGACCTTCTACGAGCAGTACTTC. Translated, it gives CASSQGPGQTFYEQYF.

This clone came up a few times. This chain links TRBV6-5 with TRBJ1-6, with 7 bases matching TRBD1. The J segment lost 7 bases and the V segment lost 5 bases, leaving 8 bases of the junction unmatched. Germline V gene sequence: CDR1 MNHEY, CDR2 SVGAGI. This CDR3 has 15 residues. DNA for the CDR3: TGTGCCAGCAGTGGTGACAGGGCGGAGAATTCACCCCTCCACTTT. Its protein product is CASSGDRAENSPLHF.